The 19 T cell receptor beta chains below were found in one sample sequenced in a study of response to subunit inactivated influenza vaccine. MiXCR, applied by TCRdb to the RT-PCR reads, yields one record per CDR3 protein. The table records around 480,000 distinct CDR3 sequences, 15% to 20% of them present only once. The sample consisted of CD4+ T cells sorted from PBMCs, taken around 25 months after vaccination. These receptors all stem from a man between 50 and 75 years old who received an inactivated influenza vaccine.

The rearrangement links TRBV20-1 to TRBJ2-3, with 11 bases aligning to TRBD1. The CDR3 loop spans 13 amino acids. Germline CDR1 reads DFQATT; CDR2 reads SNEGSKA (reference sequence). J lost 7 bases, V lost 5 bases, and 5 bases had no gene match. The CDR3 is CSALGQGAYTQYF. The CDR3 DNA sequence: TGCAGTGCTTTAGGACAGGGGGCATATACGCAGTATTTT.

This clonotype was recorded a few times. The V gene is TRBV6-6, the J gene TRBJ1-1, with D perhaps TRBD1 (5 bases). The CDR3 runs to 13 residues. The V end was cut by 1 base, the J end by 7 bases, with 10 bases between. The germline V gene encodes CDR1 MNHNY and CDR2 SVGAGI (reference sequence). Written as DNA, the CDR3 is TGTGCCAGCAGTTACTTGACAGAGAATGAAGCTTTCTTT. This encodes CASSYLTENEAFF.

In its sample, this clonotype was seen a few times. The V call is TRBV10-3, the J call TRBJ2-1; TRBD2 matches at 12 bases. The CDR3 consists of 15 residues. The V gene end was trimmed by 5 bases and the J gene end by 4 bases; junction bases not matched to a gene: 3. Germline CDR1 ENHRY, CDR2 SYGVKD. The CDR3 region is CAISPLAGGYNEQFF. CDR3 sequence (DNA): TGTGCCATCAGTCCCCTAGCGGGGGGGTACAATGAGCAGTTCTTC.

Comment on this clonotype: One end of the junction fails to match germline, which may point to a read error. V is TRBV6-5 and J is TRBJ2-3; the D is unclear. The V gene's germline CDR1 is MNHEY and CDR2 SVGAGI. The CDR3 totals 14 residues. The DNA of the CDR3 is TGTGCCGGCAGTTCCGGGCCTGCCTCCGATACGCAGTATTTT. This codes for CAGSSGPASDTQYF.

In this sample, this clonotype turned up a few times. The chain uses TRBV20-1 and TRBJ2-1; D is possibly TRBD1 or TRBD2 (6 bases each). CDR1 DFQATT and CDR2 SNEGSKA come from the germline V gene (reference sequence). Deletions cut 6 bases from V and 7 bases from J, with 22 bases between. The CDR3 loop spans 15 amino acids. The CDR3 loop is CSAENPQGGRNEQFF. The DNA of the CDR3 is TGCAGTGCCGAAAACCCACAGGGAGGTAGGAATGAGCAGTTCTTC.

The J gene is TRBJ2-3, the V gene TRBV15; TRBD1 is a possible D gene (5 bases). CDR1 LNHNV and CDR2 YYDKDF come from the germline V gene (reference sequence). The CDR3 extends over 16 amino acids. V gave up 3 bases and J gave up 3 bases, with 16 bases separating them. For the CDR3, the DNA is TGTGCCACCAGCAGTTCAGGGCTACTGGCTACAGATACGCAGTATTTT. It codes for CATSSSGLLATDTQYF.

This clonotype was seen a single time. One junction end disagrees with the germline gene, perhaps due to a read error. This sequence joins TRBV7-2 and TRBJ2-5; D not certain. From germline, CDR1 is SGHTA and CDR2 FQGNSA. This CDR3 has 13 amino acids. CDR3 bases: TGTGCCAGTACCTCCAAGGGCGGAGAGACCCTGTACTTC. It yields the protein CASTSKGGETLYF.

This rearrangement joins TRBV20-1 to TRBJ1-5; 8 positions agree with TRBD1. This CDR3 spans 15 amino acids. Losses at the gene ends were 5 bases for V and 6 bases for J; bases not matched to a gene: 12. The germline V gene has CDR1 DFQATT and CDR2 SNEGSKA (reference sequence). The CDR3 DNA reads as TGCAGTGCTGCGACGTTGGGACAGGAGGGTCAGCCCCAGCATTTT. It encodes CSAATLGQEGQPQHF.

This chain connects TRBV10-3 to TRBJ2-1, with 14 bases identical to TRBD2. With V trimmed by 4 bases and J by 8 bases, 4 bases remained unmatched. This CDR3 is 15 amino acids long. CDR1 ENHRY and CDR2 SYGVKD come from the germline V gene. The CDR3 nucleotides are TGTGCCATCAGTGCGGGACTAGCGGGGGTCTATGAGCAGTTCTTC. This codes for CAISAGLAGVYEQFF.

This clonotype was seen more than once but under ten times. The V gene is TRBV20-1, the J gene TRBJ1-5, with a tentative D call TRBD1 (6 bases). The CDR3 covers 15 residues. The germline V gene encodes CDR1 DFQATT and CDR2 SNEGSKA (reference sequence). Trimming removed 6 bases at V and 7 bases at J, with 22 bases between. CDR3 nucleotide sequence: TGCAGTGCCTTACGCCAGGGGTCGTCTGGGCAGCCCCAGCATTTT. Translation gives CSALRQGSSGQPQHF.

The V call is TRBV19, the J call TRBJ2-7, with D uncertain. Trimming stripped 5 bases from V and 1 base from J, with 9 bases between. Germline CDR1 reads LNHDA; CDR2 reads SQIVND (reference sequence). This CDR3 has 13 amino acids. The CDR3 sequence is CASSVTRSYEQYF. In nucleotides, the CDR3 is TGTGCCAGTAGTGTGACACGTTCCTACGAGCAGTACTTC.

There are a few counts of this clonotype. V is TRBV20-1 and J is TRBJ2-3; D is unclear. This CDR3 has 15 residues. Germline V CDR1 and CDR2: DFQATT, SNEGSKA (reference sequence). V was pared by 1 base and J by 2 bases, with 13 bases between. CDR3 amino acids: CSARGPSAYTDTQYF. CDR3 in DNA: TGCAGTGCTAGAGGACCCAGCGCCTACACAGATACGCAGTATTTT.

V gene TRBV6-1 combines with J gene TRBJ2-2; D possibly corresponds to TRBD1 (6 bases). V gave up 6 bases and J gave up 8 bases, with 22 bases separating them. CDR3 length equals 16 residues. Germline assignment: CDR1 MNHNS and CDR2 SASEGT. The CDR3 DNA is TGTGCCAGCAGCCCCCACCGGGTGGGGGCCTTTGGGGAGCTGTTTTTT. Translating it yields CASSPHRVGAFGELFF.

The chain joins TRBV20-1 to TRBJ1-5; D gene ambiguous. Germline-derived CDR1 and CDR2 are DFQATT and SNEGSKA (reference sequence). Trimming cost V 0 bases and J 2 bases, with 8 bases left between them. This CDR3 comprises 14 residues. The CDR3 spells CSARDPGRNQPQHF. DNA for the CDR3: TGCAGTGCTAGAGATCCGGGTCGCAATCAGCCCCAGCATTTT.

The chain carries TRBV5-1 and TRBJ2-7, with D possibly TRBD1 on 7 matching bases. The germline gives CDR1 SGHRS, CDR2 YFSETQ. This CDR3 is built from 14 residues. V lost 3 bases and J lost 6, with 16 bases in between. In DNA, the CDR3 is TGCGCCAGCAGCTCACAGGGGACTCCTCTCGAGCAGTACTTC. Its protein is CASSSQGTPLEQYF.

This clonotype occurred a few times. The chain couples TRBV2 to TRBJ2-5; D unresolved. V was shortened by 5 bases and J by 3 bases, with 10 bases between the two germline ends. Germline V gene sequence: CDR1 SNHLY, CDR2 FYNNEI. CDR3 length: 13 amino acids. Here the CDR3 DNA reads TGTGCCAGCAGTCCCTTCGGAGAAGAGACCCAGTACTTC. It yields the protein CASSPFGEETQYF.

This clonotype was picked up a small number of times. This chain connects TRBV4-3 to TRBJ2-7, with D perhaps matching TRBD1 (5 bases). This CDR3 has 15 amino acids. Trimming pared 0 bases from V and 1 base from J, leaving 10 bases between. The V gene's germline CDR1 is LGHNA and CDR2 YSLEER. The CDR3 is CASSQEQDTSYEQYF. The CDR3 nucleotides are TGCGCCAGCAGCCAAGAACAGGACACTTCCTACGAGCAGTACTTC.

This clonotype was seen ten or more times. The J gene is TRBJ2-2, the V gene TRBV5-1; the D is unclear. Per germline, CDR1 SGHRS and CDR2 YFSETQ. V dropped 0 bases and J dropped 2 bases, with 8 bases sitting between them. The CDR3 runs 15 residues. CDR3 in amino acids: CASSLALRNTGELFF. The CDR3 nucleotides read TGCGCCAGCAGCTTGGCGCTAAGAAACACCGGGGAGCTGTTTTTT.

This clonotype was counted many times. The genes are TRBV12-3 or TRBV12-4 and TRBJ1-3; TRBD1 might be the D (5 bases). V lost 5 bases to trimming and J lost 7 bases, with 12 bases between them. This CDR3 is built from 13 residues. The CDR3 sequence: CASSPGTRNTIYF. CDR3 coding DNA: TGTGCCAGCAGTCCCGGGACCCGGAACACCATATATTTT.